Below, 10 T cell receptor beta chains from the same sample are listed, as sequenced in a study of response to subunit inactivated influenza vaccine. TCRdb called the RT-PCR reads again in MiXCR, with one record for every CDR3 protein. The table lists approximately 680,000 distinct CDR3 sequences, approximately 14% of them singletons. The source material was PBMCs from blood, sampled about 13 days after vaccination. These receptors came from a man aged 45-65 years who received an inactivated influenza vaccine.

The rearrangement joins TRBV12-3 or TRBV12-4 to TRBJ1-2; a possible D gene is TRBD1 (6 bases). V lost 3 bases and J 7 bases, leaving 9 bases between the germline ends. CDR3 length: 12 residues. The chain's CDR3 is CASSFAGVGYTF. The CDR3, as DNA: TGTGCCAGCAGTTTTGCAGGGGTTGGCTACACCTTC.

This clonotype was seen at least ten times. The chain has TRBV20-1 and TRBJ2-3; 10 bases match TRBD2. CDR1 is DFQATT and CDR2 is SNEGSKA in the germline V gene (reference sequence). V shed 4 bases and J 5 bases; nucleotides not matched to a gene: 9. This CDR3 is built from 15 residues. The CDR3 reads CSAKLAGWGGDTQYF. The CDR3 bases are TGCAGTGCTAAACTAGCGGGATGGGGGGGAGATACGCAGTATTTT.

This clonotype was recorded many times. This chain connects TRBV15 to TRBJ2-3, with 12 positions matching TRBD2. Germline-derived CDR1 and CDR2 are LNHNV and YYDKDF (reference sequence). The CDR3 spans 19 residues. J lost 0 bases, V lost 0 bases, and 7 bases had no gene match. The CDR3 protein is CATSRDRLAGGTSTDTQYF. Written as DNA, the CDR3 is TGTGCCACCAGCAGAGATCGGCTAGCGGGGGGGACTAGCACAGATACGCAGTATTTT.

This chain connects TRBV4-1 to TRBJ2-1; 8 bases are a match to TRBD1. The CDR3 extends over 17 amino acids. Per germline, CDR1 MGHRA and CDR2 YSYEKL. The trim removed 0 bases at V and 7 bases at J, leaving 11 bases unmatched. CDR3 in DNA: TGCGCCAGCAGCCAAGATATTAGGCGGACAGGGAATAATGAGCAGTTCTTC. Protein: CASSQDIRRTGNNEQFF.

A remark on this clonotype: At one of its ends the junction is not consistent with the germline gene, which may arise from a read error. CDR3 sequence reads: CTSSLRTTDTQYF. As DNA, the CDR3 is TGTACCAGCAGCTTACGGACGACAGATACGCAGTATTTT. This sequence joins TRBV7-6 and TRBJ2-3; D not resolved. CDR3 length: 13 residues. Germline CDR1 is SGHVS and CDR2 is FNYEAQ. Based on the CDR3 plus reference TRBV7-6 and TRBJ2-3, the full variable domain is GAGVSQSPRYKVTKRGQDVALRCDPISGHVSLYWYRQALGQGPEFLTYFNYEAQQDKSGLPNDRFSAERPEGSISTLTIQRTEQRDSAMYRCTSSLRTTDTQYFGPGTRLTVL.

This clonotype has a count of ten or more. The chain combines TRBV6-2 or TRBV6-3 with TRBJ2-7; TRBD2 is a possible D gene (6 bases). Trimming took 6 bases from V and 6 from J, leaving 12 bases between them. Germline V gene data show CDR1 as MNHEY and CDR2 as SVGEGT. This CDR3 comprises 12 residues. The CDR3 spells CASSRLVAEQYF. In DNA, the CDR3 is TGTGCCAGCAGCAGACTAGTCGCCGAGCAGTACTTC.

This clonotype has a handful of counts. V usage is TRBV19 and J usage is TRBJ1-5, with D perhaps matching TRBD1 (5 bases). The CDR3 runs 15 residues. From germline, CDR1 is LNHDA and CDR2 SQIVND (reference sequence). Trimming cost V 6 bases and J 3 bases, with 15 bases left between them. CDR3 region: CASSKEGDDNQPQHF. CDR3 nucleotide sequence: TGTGCCAGTAGCAAAGAAGGGGATGACAATCAGCCCCAGCATTTT.

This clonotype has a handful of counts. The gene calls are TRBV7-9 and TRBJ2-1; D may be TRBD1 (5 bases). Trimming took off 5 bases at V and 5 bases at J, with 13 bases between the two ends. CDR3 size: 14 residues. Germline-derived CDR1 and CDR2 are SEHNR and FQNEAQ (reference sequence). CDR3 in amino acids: CASSHNSRDNEQFF. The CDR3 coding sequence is TGTGCCAGCAGCCATAATTCCAGGGACAATGAGCAGTTCTTC.

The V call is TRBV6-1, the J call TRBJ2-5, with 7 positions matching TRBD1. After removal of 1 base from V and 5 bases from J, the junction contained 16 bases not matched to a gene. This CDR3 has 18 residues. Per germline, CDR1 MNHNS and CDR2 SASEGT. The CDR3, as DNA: TGTGCCAGCAGTGAAGACCCCGGTGGTGGAAGGGGGCTTGAGACCCAGTACTTC. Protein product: CASSEDPGGGRGLETQYF.

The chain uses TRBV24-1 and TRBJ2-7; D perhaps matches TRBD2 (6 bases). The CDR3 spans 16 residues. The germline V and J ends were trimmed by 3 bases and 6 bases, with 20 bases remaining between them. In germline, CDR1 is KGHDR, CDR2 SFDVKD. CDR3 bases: TGTGCCACCAGTGATACTCCGGGAGCCTCCCTAGGCGAGCAGTACTTC. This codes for CATSDTPGASLGEQYF.